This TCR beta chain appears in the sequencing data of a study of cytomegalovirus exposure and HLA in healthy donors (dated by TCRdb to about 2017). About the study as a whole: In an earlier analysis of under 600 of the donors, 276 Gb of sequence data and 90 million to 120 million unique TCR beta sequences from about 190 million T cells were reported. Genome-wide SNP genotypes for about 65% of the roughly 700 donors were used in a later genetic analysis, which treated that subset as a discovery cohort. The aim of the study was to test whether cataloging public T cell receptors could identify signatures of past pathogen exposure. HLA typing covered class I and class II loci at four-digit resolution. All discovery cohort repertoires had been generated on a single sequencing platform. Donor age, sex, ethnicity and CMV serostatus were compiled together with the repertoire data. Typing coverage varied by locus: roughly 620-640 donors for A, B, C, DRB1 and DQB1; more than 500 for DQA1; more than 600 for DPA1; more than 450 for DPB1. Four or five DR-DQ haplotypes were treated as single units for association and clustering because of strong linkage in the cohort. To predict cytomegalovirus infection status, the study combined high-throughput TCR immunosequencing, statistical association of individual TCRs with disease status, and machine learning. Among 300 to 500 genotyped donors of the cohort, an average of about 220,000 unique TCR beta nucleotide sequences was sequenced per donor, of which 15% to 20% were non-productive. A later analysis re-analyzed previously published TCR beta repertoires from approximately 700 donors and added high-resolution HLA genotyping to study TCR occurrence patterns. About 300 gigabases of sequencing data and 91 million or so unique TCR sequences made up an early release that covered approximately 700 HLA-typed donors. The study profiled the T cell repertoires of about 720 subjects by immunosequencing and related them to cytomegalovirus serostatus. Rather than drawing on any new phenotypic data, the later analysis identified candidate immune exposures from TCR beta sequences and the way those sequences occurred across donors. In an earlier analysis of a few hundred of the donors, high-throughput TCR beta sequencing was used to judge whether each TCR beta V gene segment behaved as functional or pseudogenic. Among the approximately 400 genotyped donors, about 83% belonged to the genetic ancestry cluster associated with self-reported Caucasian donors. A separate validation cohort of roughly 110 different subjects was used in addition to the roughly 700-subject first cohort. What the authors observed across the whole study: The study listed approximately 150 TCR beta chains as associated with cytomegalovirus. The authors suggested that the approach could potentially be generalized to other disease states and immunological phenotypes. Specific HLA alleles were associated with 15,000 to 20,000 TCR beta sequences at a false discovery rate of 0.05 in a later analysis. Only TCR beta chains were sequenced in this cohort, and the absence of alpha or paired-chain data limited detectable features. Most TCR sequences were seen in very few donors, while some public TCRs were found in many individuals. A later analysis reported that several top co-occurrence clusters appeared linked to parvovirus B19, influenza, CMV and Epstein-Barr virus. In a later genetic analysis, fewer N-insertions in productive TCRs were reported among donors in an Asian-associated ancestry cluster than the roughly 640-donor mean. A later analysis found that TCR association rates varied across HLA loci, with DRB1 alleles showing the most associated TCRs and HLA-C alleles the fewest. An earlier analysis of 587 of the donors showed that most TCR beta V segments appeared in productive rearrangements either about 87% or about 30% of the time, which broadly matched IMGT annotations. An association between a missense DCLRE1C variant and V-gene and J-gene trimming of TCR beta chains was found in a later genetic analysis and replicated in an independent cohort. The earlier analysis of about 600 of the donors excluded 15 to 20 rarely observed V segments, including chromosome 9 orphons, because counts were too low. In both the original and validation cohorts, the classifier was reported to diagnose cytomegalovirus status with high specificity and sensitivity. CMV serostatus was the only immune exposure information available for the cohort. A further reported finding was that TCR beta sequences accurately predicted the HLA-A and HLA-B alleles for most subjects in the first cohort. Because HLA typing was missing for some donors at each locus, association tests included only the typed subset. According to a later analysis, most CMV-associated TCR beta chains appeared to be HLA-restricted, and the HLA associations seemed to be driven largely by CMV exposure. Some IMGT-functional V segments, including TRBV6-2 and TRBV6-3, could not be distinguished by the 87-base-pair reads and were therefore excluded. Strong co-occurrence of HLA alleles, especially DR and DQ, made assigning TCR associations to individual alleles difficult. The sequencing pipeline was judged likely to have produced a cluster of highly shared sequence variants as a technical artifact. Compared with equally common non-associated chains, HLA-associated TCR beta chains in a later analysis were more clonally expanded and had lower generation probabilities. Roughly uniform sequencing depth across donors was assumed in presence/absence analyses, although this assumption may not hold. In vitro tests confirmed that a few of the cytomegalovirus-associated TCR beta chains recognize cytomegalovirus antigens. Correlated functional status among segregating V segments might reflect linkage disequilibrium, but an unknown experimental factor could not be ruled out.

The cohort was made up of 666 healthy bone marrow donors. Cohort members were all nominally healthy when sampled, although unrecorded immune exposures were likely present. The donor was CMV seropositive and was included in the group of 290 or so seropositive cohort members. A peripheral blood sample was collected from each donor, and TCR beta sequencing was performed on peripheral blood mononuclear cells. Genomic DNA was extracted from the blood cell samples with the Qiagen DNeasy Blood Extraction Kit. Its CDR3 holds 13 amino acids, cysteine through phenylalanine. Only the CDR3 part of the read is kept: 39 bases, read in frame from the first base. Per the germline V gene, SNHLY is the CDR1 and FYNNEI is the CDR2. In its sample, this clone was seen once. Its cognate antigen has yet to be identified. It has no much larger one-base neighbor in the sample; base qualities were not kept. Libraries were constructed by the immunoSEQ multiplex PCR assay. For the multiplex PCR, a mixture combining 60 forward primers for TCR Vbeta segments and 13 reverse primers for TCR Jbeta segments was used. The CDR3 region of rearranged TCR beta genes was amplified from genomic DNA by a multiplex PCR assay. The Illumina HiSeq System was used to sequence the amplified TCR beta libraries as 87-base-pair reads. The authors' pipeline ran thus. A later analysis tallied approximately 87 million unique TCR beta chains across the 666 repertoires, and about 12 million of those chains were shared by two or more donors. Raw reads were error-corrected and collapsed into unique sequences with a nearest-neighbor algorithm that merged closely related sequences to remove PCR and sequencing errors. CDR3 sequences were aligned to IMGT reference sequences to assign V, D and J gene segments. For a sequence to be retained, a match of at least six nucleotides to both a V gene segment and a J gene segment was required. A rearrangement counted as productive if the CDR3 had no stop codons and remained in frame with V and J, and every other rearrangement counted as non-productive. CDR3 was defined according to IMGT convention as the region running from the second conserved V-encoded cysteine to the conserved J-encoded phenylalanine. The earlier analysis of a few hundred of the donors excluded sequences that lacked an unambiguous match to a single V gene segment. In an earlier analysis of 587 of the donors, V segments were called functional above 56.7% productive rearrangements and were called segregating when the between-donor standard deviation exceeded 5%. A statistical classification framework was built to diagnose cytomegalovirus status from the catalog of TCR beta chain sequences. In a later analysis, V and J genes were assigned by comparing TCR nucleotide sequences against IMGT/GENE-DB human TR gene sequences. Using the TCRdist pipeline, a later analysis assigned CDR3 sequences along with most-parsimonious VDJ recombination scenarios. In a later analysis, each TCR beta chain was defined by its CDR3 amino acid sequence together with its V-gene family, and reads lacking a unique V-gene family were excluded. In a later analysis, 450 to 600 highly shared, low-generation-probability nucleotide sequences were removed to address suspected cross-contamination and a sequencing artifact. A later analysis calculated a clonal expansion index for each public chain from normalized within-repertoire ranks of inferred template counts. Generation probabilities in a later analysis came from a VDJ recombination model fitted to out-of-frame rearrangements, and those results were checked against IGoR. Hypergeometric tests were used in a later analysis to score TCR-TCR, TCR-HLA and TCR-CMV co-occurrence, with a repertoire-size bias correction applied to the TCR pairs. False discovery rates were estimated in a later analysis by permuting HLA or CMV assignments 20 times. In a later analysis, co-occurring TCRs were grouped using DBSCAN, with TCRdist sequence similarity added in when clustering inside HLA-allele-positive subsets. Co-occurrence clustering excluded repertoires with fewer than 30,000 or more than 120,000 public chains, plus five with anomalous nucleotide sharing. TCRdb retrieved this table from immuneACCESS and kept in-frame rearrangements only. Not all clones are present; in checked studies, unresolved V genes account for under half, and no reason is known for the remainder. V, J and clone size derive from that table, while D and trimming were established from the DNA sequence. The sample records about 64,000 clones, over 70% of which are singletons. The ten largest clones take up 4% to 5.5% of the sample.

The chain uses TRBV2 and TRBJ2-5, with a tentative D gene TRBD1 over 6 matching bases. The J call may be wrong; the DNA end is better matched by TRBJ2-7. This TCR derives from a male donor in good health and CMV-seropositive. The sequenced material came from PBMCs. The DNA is TGTGCCAGCAGCCGAAGGACAGTTTCCGAGCAGTACTTC. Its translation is CASSRRTVSEQYF.